This T cell receptor (beta chain) is from a study of PD-1 blockade in classical Hodgkin lymphoma (TCRdb year 2020). Regarding the complete study: Nivolumab dosing was 3 mg/kg intravenously every 2 weeks, continuing until either disease progression or unacceptable toxicity. To define a peripheral blood immune signature of response to PD-1 blockade in classical Hodgkin lymphoma, the study combined TCR beta sequencing with CyTOF. The paper's findings and limits, for the study overall: Trial patients achieving complete response had baseline diversity similar to newly diagnosed patients, whereas partial responders and progressors had significantly lower diversity. CD4+ but not CD8+ TCR diversity rose significantly by C4D1 (p=0.0027 vs p=0.16), most apparent in complete responders (p=0.02). Patients starting nivolumab less than 1 year after ASCT had lower diversity and were excluded from later analyses to avoid confounding by immune reconstitution. Baseline TCR diversity was reported as lower in newly diagnosed patients than in healthy donors, and lower still in relapsed/refractory patients. The study covered only a single clinical trial cohort, and the causes of the repertoire differences, possibly disease activity or prior therapy, were still not defined.

The intended sense of this specimen's time point label: cycle 2 day 1 (C2D1) of nivolumab. Every trial patient had relapsed after autologous stem cell transplantation, and cohorts A, B and C differed in prior brentuximab vedotin exposure. The trial cohort comprised 56 patients with relapsed/refractory classical Hodgkin lymphoma whose best overall responses were complete response, partial response or progressive disease. Trial patients were treated with single-agent nivolumab in the multi-cohort phase II CheckMate 205 trial. An independent review committee assessed best overall response by applying the 2007 International Working Group response criteria. Trial PBMCs were obtained immediately prior to nivolumab initiation (C1D1) and on therapy at cycle 2 day 1 and cycle 4 day 1. Peripheral blood was collected in 8 mL Vacutainer Cell Preparation Tubes, from which PBMCs were isolated by centrifugation and then cryopreserved.

The CDR3, from cysteine to phenylalanine, totals 17 residues. The retained sequence is limited to the CDR3, 51 bases, with the frame set at the first base. The germline V and J ends show losses of 1 base and 4 bases respectively, and no gene match explains 6 bases of the junction. CDR1 and CDR2 are read off the germline V gene as MGHRA and YSYEKL. The Qiagen DNeasy kit was used to extract genomic DNA both from unsorted PBMCs and from the negatively selected CD4+ and CD8+ fractions. Using primers that anneal to V and J segments, immunoSEQ multiplex PCR amplified the TCR beta CDR3 regions. A synthetic immune receptor repertoire was used to minimize amplification bias, and any residual bias was removed computationally once sequencing was done. Per the source publication's procedure: Repertoire diversity was quantified as the Shannon entropy index using custom Python scripts. The unsorted, CD4+ and CD8+ repertoires were each analyzed separately, with the exception of combined analyses, where CD4+ and CD8+ sequences were merged in silico. Clonal expansion was defined as a frequency increase of at least 2-fold after treatment compared with C1D1, and clones undetected at baseline were assigned a pseudocount of 0.5. Singleton clones were defined as clones with 0 or 1 copy at C1D1, and non-singleton clones were defined as clones with 2 or more copies. By matching protein sequences in sorted samples from the same patient, clones expanded in unsorted samples were annotated as CD4+, CD8+ or unknown. Wilcoxon tests were applied to paired samples to test diversity changes from C1D1 to C4D1. Held by TCRdb, this immuneACCESS table contains in-frame sequences only and omits some clones. Under half of the omission traces to an unresolved V gene where checked; the cause of the rest is unknown. That table is the source of V, J and clone size, and D and trimming were worked out from the DNA. The sample records about 94,000 clones, 85% to 90% of which are singletons. The biggest ten clones account for roughly 10% of the sample.

Notes on this clone: The antigen it binds to is not known. Base qualities are not at hand, and no much larger clone is one base apart.

Recombination joined TRBV4-1 with TRBJ2-2; 10 junctional bases match TRBD1. Sequences were derived from peripheral blood mononuclear cells (PBMCs), sampled before the second cycle of nivolumab. This clonotype was sampled from a human donor with classical Hodgkin lymphoma. Here is the DNA: TGCGCCAGCAGCCAAGGCCCGGGACAGGGGTCCACCGGGGAGCTGTTTTTT. This sequence encodes CASSQGPGQGSTGELFF.